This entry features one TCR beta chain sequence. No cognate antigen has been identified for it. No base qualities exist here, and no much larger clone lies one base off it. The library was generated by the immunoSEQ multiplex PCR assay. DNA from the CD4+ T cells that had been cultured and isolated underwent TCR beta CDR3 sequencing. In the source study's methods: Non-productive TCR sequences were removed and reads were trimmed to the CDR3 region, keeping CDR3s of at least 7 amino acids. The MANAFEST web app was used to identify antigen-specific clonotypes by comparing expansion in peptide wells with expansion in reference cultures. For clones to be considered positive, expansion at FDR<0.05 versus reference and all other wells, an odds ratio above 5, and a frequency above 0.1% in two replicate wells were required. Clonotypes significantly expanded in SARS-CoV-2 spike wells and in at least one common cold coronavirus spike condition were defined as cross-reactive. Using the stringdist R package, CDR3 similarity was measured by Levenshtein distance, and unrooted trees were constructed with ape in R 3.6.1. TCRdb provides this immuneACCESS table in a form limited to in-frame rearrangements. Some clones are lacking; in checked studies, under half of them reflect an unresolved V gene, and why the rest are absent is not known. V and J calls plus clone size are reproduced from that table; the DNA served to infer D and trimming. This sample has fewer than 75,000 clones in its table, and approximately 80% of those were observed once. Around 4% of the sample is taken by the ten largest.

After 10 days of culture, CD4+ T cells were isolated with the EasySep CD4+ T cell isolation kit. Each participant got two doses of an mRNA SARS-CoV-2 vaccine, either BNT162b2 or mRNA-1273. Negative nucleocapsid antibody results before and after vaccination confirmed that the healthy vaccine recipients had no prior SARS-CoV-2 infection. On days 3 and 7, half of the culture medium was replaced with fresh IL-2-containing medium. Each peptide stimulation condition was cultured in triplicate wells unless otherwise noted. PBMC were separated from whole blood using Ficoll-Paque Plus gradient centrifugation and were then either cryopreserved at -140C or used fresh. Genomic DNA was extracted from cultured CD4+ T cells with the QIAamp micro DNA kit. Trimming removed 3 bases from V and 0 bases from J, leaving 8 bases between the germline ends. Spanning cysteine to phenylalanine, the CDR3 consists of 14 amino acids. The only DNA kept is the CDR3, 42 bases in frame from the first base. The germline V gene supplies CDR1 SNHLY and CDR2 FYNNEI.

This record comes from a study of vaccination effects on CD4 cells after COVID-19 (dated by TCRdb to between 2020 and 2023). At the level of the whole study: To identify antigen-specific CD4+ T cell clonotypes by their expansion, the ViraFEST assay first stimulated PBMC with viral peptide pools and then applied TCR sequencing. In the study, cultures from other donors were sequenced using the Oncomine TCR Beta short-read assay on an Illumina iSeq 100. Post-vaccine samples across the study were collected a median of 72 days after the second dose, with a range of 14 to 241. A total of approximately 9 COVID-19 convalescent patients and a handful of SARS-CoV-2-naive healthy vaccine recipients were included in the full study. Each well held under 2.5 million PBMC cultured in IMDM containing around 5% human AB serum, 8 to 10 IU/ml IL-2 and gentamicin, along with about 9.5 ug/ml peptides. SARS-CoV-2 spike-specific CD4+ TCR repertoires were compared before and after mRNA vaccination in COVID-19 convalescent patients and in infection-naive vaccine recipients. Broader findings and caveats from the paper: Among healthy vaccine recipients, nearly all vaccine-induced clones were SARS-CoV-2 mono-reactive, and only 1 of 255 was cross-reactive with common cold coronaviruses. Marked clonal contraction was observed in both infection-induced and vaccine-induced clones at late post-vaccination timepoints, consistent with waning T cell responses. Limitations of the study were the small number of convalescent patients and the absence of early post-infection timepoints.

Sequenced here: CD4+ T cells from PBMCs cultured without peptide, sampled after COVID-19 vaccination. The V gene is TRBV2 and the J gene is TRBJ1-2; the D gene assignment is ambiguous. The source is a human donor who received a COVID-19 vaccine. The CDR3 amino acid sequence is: CASSDGRSNYGYTF. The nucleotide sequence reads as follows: TGTGCCAGCAGTGATGGCAGATCTAACTATGGCTACACCTTC.